The following is a T cell receptor beta chain sequence with its context. Its specificity is not known. The sample comes from a study of T-cell memory formation after mild COVID-19. Findings and limits, study-wide: Balance between CD4 and CD8 was seen in clones contracting day 15 to 85, and a CD4+ lean was seen in later expanders. Pre-infection memory already had some responding clones, implying cross-reactive memory joined.

Sample barcodes and UMIs were carried by the TCR alpha and TCR beta cDNA libraries that 5'RACE generated with constant-segment primers. TCRdb reanalysed the 5' RACE reads using MiXCR and keeps one entry per CDR3 protein. This sample has roughly 200,000 distinct CDR3 sequences, with over 9.5% found just once. Trimming pared 3 bases from V and 7 bases from J, leaving 17 bases between. Per germline, CDR1 SGHRS and CDR2 YFSETQ. The CDR3 length is 16 residues. Sequencing was performed on PBMCs or a T cell subset sorted from them (not recorded which). This sequence joins TRBV5-1 and TRBJ1-6, with D perhaps TRBD1 (5 bases). This clonotype was sampled from a man aged 18 to 30 who had mild COVID-19 (a few samples of this study predate the infection). Cell type and time point are not known. This CDR3 reads CASSWGGGFENSPLHF. The CDR3 DNA reads as TGCGCCAGCAGCTGGGGGGGTGGCTTCGAAAATTCACCCCTCCACTTT. Filled out from reference TRBV5-1 and TRBJ1-6, the complete variable domain reads KAGVTQTPRYLIKTRGQQVTLSCSPISGHRSVSWYQQTPGQGLQFLFEYFSETQRNKGNFPGRFSGRQFSNSRSEMNVSTLELGDSALYLCASSWGGGFENSPLHFGNGTRLTVT.